Following are 28 T cell receptor beta chains from one sample sequenced in a study of CD8+CD57+ T cells in acquired aplastic anemia. The TCR beta profiling, which covered VDJ combination and CDR3 sequence, was carried out using genomic DNA as the template. In TCRdb, the reads were re-called with MiXCR into one record per CDR3 protein. The table lists some 170,000 distinct CDR3 sequences, just under 45% of them singletons. Sequenced sample: sorted CD4+, CD8+, or CD8+CD57+ T cells (not recorded which) from PBMCs. All receptors derive from a human donor in good health.

This clonotype came up once. The junction does not match germline at one end; this may be a read error. The rearrangement links TRBV7-2 to TRBJ1-6, with D hard to call. Germline loops: CDR1 SGHTA, CDR2 FQGNSA. The CDR3 is made up of 14 amino acids. This CDR3 is CAGSLGGFGSPLHF. The CDR3, as DNA: TGCGCCGGCAGCTTAGGAGGGTTCGGTTCACCCCTCCACTTT.

The chain uses TRBV10-3 and TRBJ1-2; a possible D gene is TRBD1 (6 bases). Between the trimmed V and J ends, which lost 4 bases and 3 bases, there was a span of 9 bases. The CDR3 length is 13 residues. Germline CDR1 is ENHRY and CDR2 is SYGVKD. The CDR3 DNA sequence: TGTGCCATCAGTGTAGGACAGTACTATGGCTACACCTTC. Translating it yields CAISVGQYYGYTF.

The chain has TRBV5-4 and TRBJ2-7; 14 bases are shared with TRBD2. The CDR3 loop spans 23 amino acids. Germline CDR1 is SGHNT and CDR2 is YYREEE (reference sequence). Trimming at V came to 1 base and at J to 4 bases, leaving 25 bases not matched to a gene. CDR3 residues: CASSLIGVRPRPGLAGAGYEQYF. In DNA form, the CDR3 reads TGTGCCAGCAGCTTGATAGGGGTCCGACCTCGTCCGGGACTAGCGGGAGCCGGATACGAGCAGTACTTC.

A word on this clonotype: Just one base apart from a much larger clone, this may be a read error. This sequence joins TRBV5-6 and TRBJ1-2; 8 positions match TRBD1. The V gene's germline CDR1 is SGHDT and CDR2 YYEEEE. The CDR3 has 13 residues. CDR3 coding DNA: TGTGCCAGCAGCTTGCAGGGGGCGGATGGCTTCACCTTC. Translation: CASSLQGADGFTF.

At least ten counts were recorded for this clonotype. V is TRBV7-3 and J is TRBJ2-3; D might be TRBD1 or TRBD2, each matching 7 bases. Germline V gives CDR1 SGHTA, CDR2 FQGTGA. The V gene lost 5 bases and the J gene lost 9 bases, with 12 bases spanning the gap. The length of the CDR3 is 12 residues. DNA for the CDR3: TGTGCCAGCAGCAACCAGGGGGGGACGCAGTATTTT. It specifies CASSNQGGTQYF.

The CDR3 DNA is TGCAGCGTTGCCCCGGGCAACAATGAGCAGTTCTTC. This translates into CSVAPGNNEQFF. The V and J genes are TRBV29-1 and TRBJ2-1, with D uncertain. There are 12 residues in the CDR3. The germline V gene has CDR1 SQVTM and CDR2 ANQGSEA. Trimming took 4 bases from V and 5 from J, leaving 9 bases between them.

V and J are TRBV3-1 and TRBJ1-4; D is unclear. In germline, CDR1 is LGHDT, CDR2 YNNKEL (reference sequence). The length of the CDR3 is 12 residues. V lost 1 base to trimming and J lost 8 bases, with 5 bases between them. CDR3 region: CASSQGREKLFF. DNA of the CDR3: TGTGCCAGCAGCCAAGGCAGGGAAAAACTGTTTTTT.

This clonotype was counted at least ten times. This sequence joins TRBV12-3 or TRBV12-4 and TRBJ1-5, with 10 bases lining up with TRBD1. The CDR3 covers 14 residues. The junction had 4 bases not matched to a gene; V was cut back by 4 bases and J by 7 bases. In DNA form, the CDR3 reads TGTGCCAGCAGTTCCGGGACAGGGGAACAGCCCCAGCATTTT. Encoded protein: CASSSGTGEQPQHF.

In DNA, the CDR3 is TGTGCCAGCAGTCACAATCCCGACTACACCTTC. Amino acids: CASSHNPDYTF. The gene calls are TRBV6-5 and TRBJ1-2; no definite D call. This CDR3 is 11 amino acids long. Trimming took off 5 bases at V and 10 bases at J, with 11 bases between the two ends. Germline-derived CDR1 and CDR2 are MNHEY and SVGAGI.

The chain has TRBV7-6 and TRBJ2-1, with D tentatively TRBD2 (7 bases). Germline V gene lookup returns CDR1 SGHVS and CDR2 FNYEAQ. The CDR3 loop spans 16 amino acids. The V and J ends lost 1 base and 0 bases respectively, with 10 bases between them. DNA for the CDR3: TGTGCCAGCAGCTTAGGGGCGGGGGCCTCCTACAATGAGCAGTTCTTC. This codes for CASSLGAGASYNEQFF. Supplemented by reference TRBV7-6 and TRBJ2-1, the full variable domain reads GAGVSQSPRYKVTKRGQDVALRCDPISGHVSLYWYRQALGQGPEFLTYFNYEAQQDKSGLPNDRFSAERPEGSISTLTIQRTEQRDSAMYRCASSLGAGASYNEQFFGPGTRLTVL.

The V call is TRBV10-3, the J call TRBJ1-4; 10 bases line up with TRBD1. The germline gives CDR1 ENHRY, CDR2 SYGVKD. The CDR3 spans 14 residues. V trimming: 10 bases; J trimming: 13 bases; junction bases outside the gene matches: 15. This CDR3 reads CASSSGQGVSRLFF. The DNA for the CDR3 is TGTGCCAGCTCTTCCGGACAGGGGGTTTCTAGACTGTTTTTT.

This chain joins TRBV11-2 and TRBJ1-6; a weak D match, TRBD1 (6 bases). CDR1 is SGHAT and CDR2 is FQNNGV in the germline V gene. CDR3 length equals 14 residues. Trimming took 1 base from V and 7 from J, leaving 8 bases between them. In nucleotides, the CDR3 is TGTGCCAGCAGCTTAGCAGGGGAGAATTCACCCCTCCACTTT. Its protein is CASSLAGENSPLHF.

This clonotype was found many times. The chain joins TRBV6-5 to TRBJ2-7; 8 bases agree with TRBD1. This CDR3 contains 17 residues. CDR1 is MNHEY, CDR2 SVGAGI, per germline. Trimming at V came to 2 bases and at J to 3 bases, leaving 12 bases not matched to a gene. CDR3 nucleotides: TGTGCCAGCAGTTACCGGACCGGGACAGGAGCCATCTACGAGCAGTACTTC. This translates into CASSYRTGTGAIYEQYF.

This clonotype was counted many times. The CDR3 reads CASSNRDLGANVLTF. The CDR3 DNA follows: TGTGCCAGCAGCAACAGGGATCTTGGGGCCAACGTCCTGACTTTC. The V and J genes are TRBV7-3 and TRBJ2-6, with D possibly matching TRBD1 (6 bases). The CDR3 has 15 amino acids. V was shortened by 5 bases and J by 3 bases, with 11 bases between the two germline ends. CDR1 SGHTA and CDR2 FQGTGA come from the germline V gene.

The V and J genes are TRBV19 and TRBJ1-2; 8 nucleotides match TRBD1. V was pared by 7 bases and J by 2 bases, with 3 bases of the junction left unmatched. The germline V gene encodes CDR1 LNHDA and CDR2 SQIVND (reference sequence). The CDR3 contains 13 residues. As DNA, the CDR3 is TGTGCCAGTACCGGACAGGGAAACTATGGCTACACCTTC. Translation: CASTGQGNYGYTF.

CDR3 coding DNA: TGCAGTGCTAGAGGTGGTAAGGGTCTTAAAGATACGCAGTATTTT. Translation gives CSARGGKGLKDTQYF. The V and J genes are TRBV20-1 and TRBJ2-3; no clear D. Trimming took 1 base from V and 5 from J, leaving 16 bases between them. The length of the CDR3 is 15 residues. Germline V gene data show CDR1 as DFQATT and CDR2 as SNEGSKA (reference sequence).

The rearrangement joins TRBV24-1 to TRBJ1-2; no firm D call. Germline-derived CDR1 and CDR2 are KGHDR and SFDVKD. V was shortened by 0 bases and J by 4 bases, with 8 bases between the two germline ends. This CDR3 comprises 14 residues. The CDR3 reads CATSDLSRTYGYTF. CDR3 nucleotide sequence: TGTGCCACCAGTGATTTGTCCAGAACCTATGGCTACACCTTC.

The sample holds a few counts of this clonotype. The rearrangement links TRBV3-1 to TRBJ1-6, with D perhaps TRBD1 (6 bases). Trimming left V 5 bases short and J 6 bases short, with 14 bases between. Germline lookup yields CDR1 LGHDT and CDR2 YNNKEL (reference sequence). The CDR3 loop spans 15 amino acids. CDR3 nucleotides: TGTGCCAGCAGCAAGCAGGGGCATTCTAATTCACCCCTCCACTTT. Its translation is CASSKQGHSNSPLHF.

The CDR3 here is CASSWTPGVGTEAFF. The CDR3 DNA reads TGTGCCAGCAGTTGGACCCCCGGAGTGGGCACTGAAGCTTTCTTT. This chain links TRBV2 with TRBJ1-1; D is ambiguous. Trimming cost V 5 bases and J 4 bases, with 17 bases left between them. CDR3 size: 15 residues. The germline gives CDR1 SNHLY, CDR2 FYNNEI.

The V call is TRBV19, the J call TRBJ1-6; D is ambiguous. The CDR3 length is 14 residues. Germline lookup yields CDR1 LNHDA and CDR2 SQIVND (reference sequence). V was trimmed by 1 base and J by 8 bases, leaving 9 bases between them. CDR3 nucleotide sequence: TGTGCCAGTAGTATAGTGGTCGGGGATTCACCCCTCCACTTT. Its protein product is CASSIVVGDSPLHF.

This clonotype occurred a few times. V and J are TRBV10-2 and TRBJ1-1, with D perhaps matching TRBD1 (6 bases). The CDR3 covers 13 residues. Trimming took off 1 base at V and 4 bases at J, with 7 bases between the two ends. Germline CDR1 WSHSY, CDR2 SAAADI. The CDR3 region is CASSEWGATEAFF. The CDR3, as DNA: TGCGCCAGCAGTGAGTGGGGGGCCACTGAAGCTTTCTTT.

This clonotype was seen repeatedly, ten times or more. The V call is TRBV6-1, the J call TRBJ2-3; 9 nucleotides line up with TRBD2. This CDR3 has 16 amino acids. From germline, CDR1 is MNHNS and CDR2 SASEGT. V lost 7 bases to trimming and J lost 3 bases; unmatched junction nucleotides: 11. The CDR3 region is CASKKDSGSWTDTQYF. Written as DNA, the CDR3 is TGTGCCAGCAAGAAAGATAGCGGGAGTTGGACAGATACGCAGTATTTT.

Comments on this clonotype: Because it lacks the conserved phenylalanine or tryptophan at the end, this CDR3 is likely a read error. This CDR3 is CASSSSFGTGYYEQYL. CDR3 sequence (DNA): TGTGCCAGCAGTTCCTCCTTTGGGACAGGGTACTACGAGCAGTACCTC. This rearrangement joins TRBV6-2 or TRBV6-3 to TRBJ2-7; TRBD1 aligns across 9 bases. The CDR3 is 16 residues long. Germline V gene lookup returns CDR1 MNHEY and CDR2 SVGEGT. With V trimmed by 4 bases and J by 3 bases, 10 bases remained unmatched.

V and J are TRBV9 and TRBJ2-5, with no clear D. Trimming stripped 2 bases from V and 3 bases from J, with 11 bases between. This CDR3 region has 14 residues. Germline CDR1 is SGDLS and CDR2 is YYNGEE. CDR3 region: CASSVDGREETQYF. The DNA of the CDR3 is TGTGCCAGCAGCGTTGACGGGCGTGAAGAGACCCAGTACTTC.

In its sample, this clonotype was seen a few times. The chain joins TRBV7-3 to TRBJ2-1; the match to TRBD1 covers 8 bases. The germline gives CDR1 SGHTA, CDR2 FQGTGA. Germline trimming cut 5 bases from V and 9 bases from J; bases unmatched to any gene: 3. This CDR3 region has 12 residues. CDR3 nucleotide sequence: TGTGCCAGCAGCCGCGACAGGGGTGAGCAGTTCTTC. It specifies CASSRDRGEQFF.

This clonotype showed up many times. The V and J genes are TRBV3-1 and TRBJ2-5, with no clear D. Trimming took off 4 bases at V and 6 bases at J, with 9 bases between the two ends. Germline V gene sequence: CDR1 LGHDT, CDR2 YNNKEL (reference sequence). The CDR3 runs 12 residues. This CDR3 is CASSPSRQTQYF. DNA for the CDR3: TGTGCCAGCAGCCCTTCCAGGCAGACCCAGTACTTC.

V and J are TRBV19 and TRBJ2-7; a weak D match, TRBD2 (7 bases). Trimming pared 5 bases from V and 5 bases from J, leaving 16 bases between. There are 14 residues in the CDR3. Looked up from germline, CDR1 is LNHDA and CDR2 is SQIVND (reference sequence). CDR3 nucleotide sequence: TGTGCCAGTAGTGCCCTGGGGGGGCCGAACGAGCAGTACTTC. Protein: CASSALGGPNEQYF.

As to this clonotype: Since a much larger clone is just one base distant, this may be a read error. This sequence joins TRBV7-8 and TRBJ1-4, with 9 nucleotides matching TRBD1. The CDR3 has 14 amino acids. CDR1 and CDR2 (germline): SGHVS, FQNEAQ. CDR3 residues: CASSLLQGAERLFF. The CDR3 DNA reads as TGTGCCAGCAGCTTACTACAGGGGGCTGAAAGACTGTTTTTT.